Presented here are 32 T cell receptor beta chains from one specimen sequenced in a study of shared clonotypes between healthy human individuals. Assay: immunoSEQ multiplex PCR; the TCRdb copy retains only in-frame clones and omits some. The table has some 2.4 million clones, under 95% seen once. The sequenced sample was naive CD4+ T cells from PBMCs. Stated subset: CD45RA+ positively selected. The receptors were sampled from a man aged 18 to 29 in good health. Some clones in this sample may be carry-over from other donors' samples.

This chain links TRBV15 with TRBJ2-3; 10 bases are shared with TRBD2. CDR3 length: 15 residues. With V trimmed by 9 bases and J by 1 base, 7 bases remained unmatched. In germline, CDR1 is LNHNV, CDR2 YYDKDF (reference sequence). The CDR3 DNA sequence: TGTGCCACTGATCCCGGGACTAGCGGCACAGATACGCAGTATTTT. Residues: CATDPGTSGTDTQYF.

This chain joins TRBV29-1 and TRBJ1-5, with 8 positions matching TRBD1. Looked up from germline, CDR1 is SQVTM and CDR2 is ANQGSEA. The ends lost 8 bases at V and 3 bases at J; junction bases unmatched: 12. The CDR3 totals 15 residues. CDR3 bases: TGCAGCATGCCCGGGACAGGCATCCTCAATCAGCCCCAGCATTTT. It specifies CSMPGTGILNQPQHF.

For this clone: Germline and junction disagree at one end, which may indicate a read error. The chain combines TRBV29-1 with TRBJ1-1; D is unresolved. Germline V gives CDR1 SQVTM, CDR2 ANQGSEA. The CDR3 covers 11 residues. CDR3 in DNA: TGCAACGTTGGGCGGAACACTGAAGCTTTCTTT. It encodes CNVGRNTEAFF.

CDR3 residues: CAISDWEGQGHEQFF. The CDR3, as DNA: TGTGCCATCAGTGACTGGGAGGGGCAGGGGCATGAGCAGTTCTTC. The chain has TRBV10-3 and TRBJ2-1, with a weak D call TRBD2 (7 bases). CDR3 length: 15 residues. Germline CDR1 ENHRY, CDR2 SYGVKD. V was clipped by 3 bases and J by 8 bases, with 17 bases between them.

This clone was picked up one time. The gene calls are TRBV2 and TRBJ2-1; 10 nucleotides match TRBD2. This CDR3 comprises 16 residues. The V segment lost 0 bases and the J segment 7 bases; nucleotides outside the gene matches: 6. Germline V CDR1 and CDR2: SNHLY, FYNNEI. In nucleotides, the CDR3 is TGTGCCAGCAGTGAAGCGAGGGGACTAGCGCTTAATGAGCAGTTCTTC. It codes for CASSEARGLALNEQFF.

The chain links TRBV6-6 to TRBJ2-7, with 9 bases fitting TRBD2. Germline values: CDR1 MNHNY, CDR2 SVGAGI (reference sequence). The CDR3 runs to 14 residues. V was clipped by 2 bases and J by 2 bases; unmatched bases: 1. The CDR3 spells CASSYGGGAYEQYF. CDR3 DNA: TGTGCCAGCAGTTACGGCGGGGGGGCCTACGAGCAGTACTTC.

The sample holds one count of this clone. The same CDR3 arises from other DNA sequences in this sample as well. The chain joins TRBV28 to TRBJ1-2, with TRBD1 as a possible D gene (5 bases). Trimming left V 6 bases short and J 1 base short, with 9 bases between. The CDR3 is 13 amino acids. The germline gives CDR1 MDHEN, CDR2 SYDVKM. The CDR3 sequence: CASRTTVNYGYTF. The CDR3 DNA reads TGTGCCAGCAGGACGACAGTTAACTATGGCTACACCTTC.

The chain joins TRBV7-9 to TRBJ1-4; 7 bases align to TRBD1. The length of the CDR3 is 13 residues. Trimming cost V 5 bases and J 11 bases; bases outside gene matches: 8. Germline V gene data show CDR1 as SEHNR and CDR2 as FQNEAQ (reference sequence). The CDR3 region has the DNA TGTGCCAGCAGCCCAAATAACAGGGGTAAACTGTTTTTT. Protein product: CASSPNNRGKLFF.

As concerns this clone: This CDR3 is also generated by other DNA sequences in the sample. The chain recombines TRBV28 with TRBJ2-2; TRBD1 agrees at 7 bases. Losses at the gene ends were 4 bases for V and 5 bases for J; bases not matched to a gene: 10. Germline values: CDR1 MDHEN, CDR2 SYDVKM. The CDR3 is 16 amino acids. The CDR3 spells CASSSTGTANTGELFF. In DNA form, the CDR3 reads TGTGCCAGCAGTTCTACCGGGACAGCCAATACCGGGGAGCTGTTTTTT.

The rearrangement joins TRBV5-1 to TRBJ1-4; no definite D call. CDR3 length equals 18 residues. Trimming shortened V by 0 bases and J by 7 bases, and 22 bases separated the two germline ends. Germline assignment: CDR1 SGHRS and CDR2 YFSETQ. CDR3 sequence reads: CASSLAREGGGLGEKLFF. Written as DNA, the CDR3 is TGCGCCAGCAGCTTGGCCCGCGAAGGAGGCGGGCTTGGTGAAAAACTGTTTTTT.

Points on this clone: The junction differs from germline at one of its ends, possibly a read error. V is TRBV11-2 and J is TRBJ2-7, with D perhaps TRBD2 (6 bases). CDR1 is SGHAT, CDR2 FQNNGV, per germline. This CDR3 is 13 amino acids long. The CDR3 here is CASSSYGGYEQHF. CDR3 bases: TGTGCCAGCAGCTCTTACGGGGGTTACGAGCAGCACTTC.

This chain connects TRBV5-6 to TRBJ2-5; possibly TRBD1 for D (6 bases). The CDR3 runs 14 residues. Per the germline V gene, CDR1 is SGHDT and CDR2 is YYEEEE. The V and J ends lost 2 bases and 5 bases respectively, with 13 bases between them. The CDR3 here is CASSFQGSKETQYF. The CDR3 DNA reads as TGTGCCAGCAGCTTCCAGGGGTCCAAGGAGACCCAGTACTTC.

This chain joins TRBV5-1 and TRBJ2-1; 10 nucleotides align to TRBD2. V gave up 6 bases and J gave up 9 bases; unmatched junction bases: 3. The CDR3 is 12 amino acids. Per the germline V gene, CDR1 is SGHRS and CDR2 is YFSETQ. CDR3 residues: CASTSGRFEQFF. In DNA, the CDR3 is TGCGCCAGCACTAGCGGGAGATTTGAGCAGTTCTTC.

This clone occurred once. This specimen includes other DNA sequences encoding the same CDR3. This chain links TRBV5-1 with TRBJ2-1; TRBD2 matches 7 bases. The trim removed 0 bases at V and 4 bases at J, leaving 4 bases unmatched. CDR1 and CDR2 from the germline V gene are SGHRS and YFSETQ. This CDR3 is built from 15 residues. CDR3 amino acids: CASSLGGREYNEQFF. In nucleotides, the CDR3 is TGCGCCAGCAGCTTGGGAGGGAGGGAATACAATGAGCAGTTCTTC.

The chain joins TRBV6-1 to TRBJ2-7; 7 bases match TRBD1. Trimming took 5 bases from V and 3 from J; bases not matched to a gene: 7. Germline values: CDR1 MNHNS, CDR2 SASEGT. The CDR3 covers 14 residues. CDR3 loop: CASSPRDRLYEQYF. As DNA, the CDR3 is TGTGCCAGCAGTCCCCGGGACAGACTCTACGAGCAGTACTTC.

The chain recombines TRBV7-9 with TRBJ2-5; D gene ambiguous. Germline lookup yields CDR1 SEHNR and CDR2 FQNEAQ (reference sequence). This CDR3 spans 12 amino acids. V was pared by 5 bases and J by 2 bases, with 6 bases between. The CDR3 coding sequence is TGTGCCAGCAGCCCGTTTCAAGAGACCCAGTACTTC. It encodes CASSPFQETQYF.

This chain uses TRBV7-2 with TRBJ1-3; 7 bases line up with TRBD1. Germline-derived CDR1 and CDR2 are SGHTA and FQGNSA. This CDR3 has 16 amino acids. Unmatched junction bases numbered 8, after V lost 5 bases and J lost 1 base. The CDR3 sequence is CASSRTGAGSGNTIYF. CDR3 coding DNA: TGTGCCAGCAGCCGCACAGGGGCAGGGTCTGGAAACACCATATATTTT.

The CDR3 loop reads CSVDILGGTEAFF. The CDR3 DNA reads as TGCAGCGTTGATATACTGGGGGGAACTGAAGCTTTCTTT. The V call is TRBV29-1, the J call TRBJ1-1, with a weak D call TRBD1 (5 bases). The CDR3 has 13 residues. Germline CDR1 and CDR2: SQVTM and ANQGSEA. The ends were cut back, 3 bases at V and 5 bases at J, with 13 bases in the middle.

V and J are TRBV9 and TRBJ2-3; TRBD1 aligns across 9 bases. The CDR3 runs 22 residues. The junction had 29 bases not matched to a gene; V was cut back by 3 bases and J by 6 bases. In germline, CDR1 is SGDLS, CDR2 YYNGEE. CDR3 residues: CASSEANRDRVFLGRATDTQYF. The CDR3 nucleotides read TGTGCCAGCAGCGAAGCAAACCGGGACAGGGTTTTTCTGGGGAGGGCCACGGATACGCAGTATTTT. The variable domain in full, completed from reference TRBV9 and TRBJ2-3, reads DSGVTQTPKHLITATGQRVTLRCSPRSGDLSVYWYQQSLDQGLQFLIQYYNGEERAKGNILERFSAQQFPDLHSELNLSSLELGDSALYFCASSEANRDRVFLGRATDTQYFGPGTRLTVL.

Comments on this clone: The sample carries other DNA sequences with the same CDR3. The CDR3 region is CASSLGQGAYYGYTF. The CDR3 DNA reads TGTGCCAGCAGTCTCGGACAGGGGGCATACTATGGCTACACCTTC. The V and J genes are TRBV27 and TRBJ1-2, with 11 bases aligning to TRBD1. The CDR3 totals 15 residues. With 5 bases clipped from V and 3 bases from J, the junction kept 5 bases outside the gene matches. In germline, CDR1 is MNHEY, CDR2 SMNVEV (reference sequence).

V and J are TRBV10-2 and TRBJ1-6; D ambiguous. Per the germline V gene, CDR1 is WSHSY and CDR2 is SAAADI. Trimming cost V 10 bases and J 0 bases, with 7 bases left between them. The CDR3 contains 13 residues. The CDR3 sequence: CATGSSYNSPLHF. DNA for the CDR3: TGCGCCACGGGAAGCTCCTATAATTCACCCCTCCACTTT.

The rearrangement links TRBV30 to TRBJ1-4, with a possible D match to TRBD1 (6 bases). Per the germline V gene, CDR1 is GTSNPN and CDR2 is SVGIG (reference sequence). V was trimmed by 0 bases and J by 8 bases, leaving 16 bases between them. The CDR3 length is 15 residues. The CDR3 loop is CAWSVLRGEGEKLFF. The CDR3 region has the DNA TGTGCCTGGAGTGTACTTAGGGGGGAGGGGGAAAAACTGTTTTTT.

The chain recombines TRBV18 with TRBJ2-3; D call uncertain. CDR1 and CDR2 (germline): KGHSH, LQKENI. Trimming left V 1 base short and J 5 bases short, with 10 bases between. This CDR3 has 14 amino acids. CDR3 DNA: TGTGCCAGCTCACCACAGAAGTATCAAGATACGCAGTATTTT. It encodes CASSPQKYQDTQYF.

The chain carries TRBV7-2 and TRBJ2-5; possibly TRBD1 or TRBD2 for D (6 bases each). Germline V gives CDR1 SGHTA, CDR2 FQGNSA. Trimming shortened V by 2 bases and J by 1 base, and 14 bases separated the two germline ends. This CDR3 is 16 amino acids long. CDR3 sequence: CASSLNRGEVQETQYF. The DNA of the CDR3 is TGTGCCAGCAGCTTAAATAGGGGGGAGGTCCAAGAGACCCAGTACTTC.

V gene TRBV28 combines with J gene TRBJ2-1, with 10 nucleotides matching TRBD2. This CDR3 is built from 20 residues. V was clipped by 1 base and J by 5 bases; unmatched bases: 17. Germline V gives CDR1 MDHEN, CDR2 SYDVKM. The CDR3 region has the DNA TGTGCCAGCAGTTTATACCTTTCGGGCGCTAGCGGGAGTTACGACAATGAGCAGTTCTTC. It yields the protein CASSLYLSGASGSYDNEQFF.

The CDR3 bases are TGTGCCAGCAGCCCCGGGAGGGGGAACGCAGATACGCAGTATTTT. Translated, it gives CASSPGRGNADTQYF. The V gene is TRBV7-9, the J gene TRBJ2-3; 8 positions agree with TRBD2. Germline CDR1 SEHNR, CDR2 FQNEAQ (reference sequence). V was pared by 5 bases and J by 4 bases, with 8 bases of the junction left unmatched. The CDR3 extends over 15 amino acids. The full variable domain, in which reference TRBV7-9 and TRBJ2-3 provide the parts outside the CDR3, is DTGVSQNPRHKITKRGQNVTFRCDPISEHNRLYWYRQTLGQGPEFLTYFQNEAQLEKSRLLSDRFSAERPKGSFSTLEIQRTEQGDSAMYLCASSPGRGNADTQYFGPGTRLTVL.

CDR3 protein: CASSLYFSGANVLTF. The CDR3 DNA reads as TGTGCCAGCAGTTTATATTTCTCTGGGGCCAACGTCCTGACTTTC. The genes are TRBV27 and TRBJ2-6; D remains unclear. Per the germline V gene, CDR1 is MNHEY and CDR2 is SMNVEV (reference sequence). The CDR3 contains 15 residues. V lost 1 base to trimming and J lost 0 bases, with 4 bases between them. Based on the CDR3 plus reference TRBV27 and TRBJ2-6, the full variable domain is EAQVTQNPRYLITVTGKKLTVTCSQNMNHEYMSWYRQDPGLGLRQIYYSMNVEVTDKGDVPEGYKVSRKEKRNFPLILESPSPNQTSLYFCASSLYFSGANVLTFGAGSRLTVL.

The J gene is TRBJ1-1, the V gene TRBV28, with D possibly TRBD1 on 5 matching bases. CDR3 size: 15 residues. Germline V lookup: CDR1 MDHEN, CDR2 SYDVKM. Trimming removed 2 bases from V and 14 bases from J, with 24 bases in between. The CDR3 loop is CASSLGQGGVQTMFF. The CDR3 DNA reads as TGTGCCAGCAGTTTAGGGCAGGGTGGCGTCCAGACTATGTTCTTT.

This chain uses TRBV27 with TRBJ2-1, with 7 nucleotides matching TRBD2. The junction had 8 bases not matched to a gene; V was cut back by 5 bases and J by 1 base. CDR3 length: 16 residues. CDR1 is MNHEY and CDR2 is SMNVEV in the germline V gene (reference sequence). Here the CDR3 reads CASSTLRGRSYNEQFF. Here the CDR3 DNA reads TGTGCCAGCAGTACCCTGCGCGGGAGATCCTACAATGAGCAGTTCTTC.

V gene TRBV6-5 combines with J gene TRBJ2-2; 11 bases map to TRBD1. The CDR3 has 15 amino acids. From germline, CDR1 is MNHEY and CDR2 SVGAGI. Germline trimming cut 7 bases from V and 4 bases from J; bases unmatched to any gene: 5. The DNA for the CDR3 is TGTGCCAGCACCGGACAGGGGGCGACCACCGGGGAGCTGTTTTTT. It yields the protein CASTGQGATTGELFF.

The V call is TRBV4-1, the J call TRBJ2-3; D gene unclear. The CDR3 is 13 residues long. Germline V gives CDR1 MGHRA, CDR2 YSYEKL. Trimming took off 3 bases at V and 9 bases at J, with 13 bases between the two ends. The CDR3 sequence: CASSQVVLLTQYF. The CDR3 DNA reads as TGCGCCAGCAGCCAGGTCGTACTTCTGACGCAGTATTTT.

J is TRBJ2-5 and V is TRBV5-6; no firm D call. From germline, CDR1 is SGHDT and CDR2 YYEEEE. The CDR3 is 16 amino acids. Trimming pared 4 bases from V and 1 base from J, leaving 17 bases between. CDR3 residues: CASSPRGEWVQETQYF. The CDR3 DNA reads as TGTGCCAGCAGCCCACGAGGAGAGTGGGTCCAAGAGACCCAGTACTTC.